This T cell receptor beta chain appears in the sequencing data of a study of control samples from healthy donors and cancer patients. This CDR3 spans 14 amino acids. Trimming cost V 1 base and J 7 bases; bases outside gene matches: 8. CDR1 SGHKS and CDR2 YYEKEE come from the germline V gene (reference sequence). The assay was immunoSEQ multiplex PCR, and TCRdb's table has in-frame clones only and misses some. The sample carries about 160,000 clones, approximately 94% recorded once. The TCR originated in a man in his 60s with colorectal cancer. The source material was PBMCs. The rearrangement links TRBV5-5 to TRBJ2-7; 7 bases map to TRBD2. The chain's CDR3 is CASSLWRGSGEQYF. In DNA form, the CDR3 reads TGTGCCAGCAGCTTGTGGCGGGGGTCGGGTGAGCAGTACTTC.